Sequencing of this TCR beta chain was carried out in a study of CD8 T cells in ankylosing spondylitis. Study-level findings and limits: Clones linked to disease were reported to show significant enrichment in matched ankylosing spondylitis synovial fluid.

The CDR3 sequence is 14 residues long. Trimming took 2 bases from V and 2 from J, leaving 8 bases between them. In germline, CDR1 is SGDLS, CDR2 YYNGEE. TCRdb reprocessed the 5' RACE reads via MiXCR and lists one record per CDR3 protein. The repertoire holds about 7,900 distinct CDR3 sequences, with 3% to 5% as singletons. By share, this clonotype counts as medium-sized. Its cognate antigen is unknown. The gene calls are TRBV9 and TRBJ1-5, with a weak D call TRBD1 (5 bases). The receptor's source is a female donor with ankylosing spondylitis or in good health (not recorded which). Sequenced input: blood, either unsorted or a sorted T cell fraction (not recorded which). The CDR3 nucleotides read TGTGCCAGCAGCGTGTGGGGGGGCAATCAGCCCCAGCATTTT. It encodes CASSVWGGNQPQHF.